This paragraph covers one T cell receptor beta chain sequence. Trimming removed 8 bases from V and 3 bases from J, with 14 bases in between. The V gene's germline CDR1 is SGHTA and CDR2 FQGNSA. There are 14 residues in the CDR3. How the authors handled the data: From reference gene primer amplification, estimates of nucleated cell counts were derived. Produced via immunoSEQ multiplex PCR; TCRdb's table is partial and in-frame only. V and J calls and clone size come straight from that table; D and trimming were deduced from the DNA. The table shows 60,000 to 85,000 clones, with about four fifths occurring only once. This sample was included in a study of blood T cell repertoires in COVID-19. The wider study: Samples of COVID-19 (acute and convalescent) were obtained from the United States, Italy and Spain. PBMCs, B-cell-depleted T cells, or T cells provided the cDNA or gDNA that made up the material.

The sequenced sample consisted of peripheral blood. The sequence was obtained from an older man who had recovered from COVID-19. The chain joins TRBV7-2 to TRBJ2-1, with a tentative D call TRBD2 (6 bases). CDR3 DNA sequence: TGTGCCAGCGGACCGGGGGTAGGCTACAATGAGCAGTTCTTC. It codes for CASGPGVGYNEQFF.